This T cell receptor beta chain was recorded in a study of OX40 agonist ivuxolimab in advanced cancers. Individuals having autoimmune disease history or systemic immunosuppression were not enrolled. Trimming removed 7 bases from V and 1 base from J, with 16 bases in between. The germline CDR1 and CDR2 sequences are ENHRY and SYGVKD. The CDR3 has 15 residues. Whole-study results and caveats: At doses 0.1 to 3.0 mg/kg, CD4+ and CD8+ clones expanded.

Regarding this clone: The target antigen is unknown.

Some clones are missing from TCRdb's copy, which holds only in-frame ones; the method was immunoSEQ multiplex PCR. The sample carries more than 90,000 clones, approximately 80% recorded once. The receptor was isolated from an adult with an advanced solid tumor such as melanoma, head and neck, liver or kidney cancer. The sample was CD4+ or CD8+ T cells sorted from blood, taken in a trial of the OX40 agonist ivuxolimab. The J gene is TRBJ1-1, the V gene TRBV10-3; D is perhaps TRBD1 (5 bases). Here the CDR3 reads CAITWSTTGNTEAFF. The CDR3 nucleotides are TGTGCCATCACGTGGTCCACTACAGGGAACACTGAAGCTTTCTTT.